This TCR beta chain was identified during a study of tumor-infiltrating lymphocytes in glioblastoma multiforme (dated by TCRdb to the late 2010s). About the study as a whole: To test whether intratumoral genomic heterogeneity fosters TIL diversity, the study jointly examined somatic mutations, TIL diversity and immune response activity.

TCRB libraries were constructed from RNA through three rounds of nested multiplex PCR following a modified ARM-PCR protocol with multiple V-beta primers and a C-beta primer. Starting from 0.5 ug of total RNA, TCRB-specific cDNA was synthesized using ProtoScript II Reverse Transcriptase and a C-beta primer. For the TCRB libraries, no unique molecular identifiers were described. The third PCR added barcodes and adapters over 25 cycles with Deep VentR (exo-) polymerase, followed by gel purification of 250-500 bp bands. TCRB libraries were sequenced with 250 bp paired-end reads on an Illumina HiSeq 2500. In the paper's pipeline: The reads were cleaned with Trimmomatic, merged with FLASH and assigned V, D and J segments with MiGEC before being analyzed in VDJtools. The Shannon-Wiener diversity index, calculated using VDJtools, was used to quantify repertoire diversity. Clones were called with MiXCR by TCRdb after fastp trimmed the public reads at Q25, and only in-frame beta chains were retained. Identical CDR3 protein sequences are pooled into one entry, listed with their most common genes and DNA. The V and J calls and clone size are TCRdb's, not the authors'. The sample includes around 8,600 distinct CDR3 sequences, with 70% to 80% observed a single time. Of the sample, 70% to 80% is held by the ten largest clones.

Sequences SGHAT (CDR1) and FQNNGV (CDR2) are obtained from the germline V gene. The CDR3 measures 15 amino acids from cysteine to phenylalanine. Only the CDR3 DNA is retained, 45 bases long and in frame from the first base. V gives up 3 bases and J gives up 10 bases, and the segment between their germline ends measures 21 bases. This clonotype was observed a few times. Its antigen is unknown. One base away there is no much larger clone; base qualities are not given. The AllPrep DNA/RNA mini kit was used to purify genomic DNA and total RNA simultaneously from each of the roughly nine tumor samples. OD 260/280 ratios above 1.9 and RNA integrity numbers above 6.5 were observed for all RNA. The investigation overall reported the following: The authors noted that sorting T cells into functional subsets, which was not done in this study, would be a future improvement. Because T cells carry unequal numbers of TCR transcripts, RNA-based TCR sequencing may distort clone frequencies. Only one glioblastoma patient was included in the TCR and somatic mutation analysis, limiting generalizability.

The TCR originated in a male donor with glioblastoma. Sequenced material: brain tumor tissue. Recombination joined TRBV11-2 with TRBJ2-5, with the D assignment possibly TRBD1 or TRBD2, given 5 matching bases for each. The CDR3: CASSFRGTSKGIQYF. The DNA sequence is given as TGTGCCAGCAGCTTTAGAGGGACCAGCAAGGGAATCCAGTACTTC.